The TCR beta chain under discussion was sequenced for a study of post-analysis software for immune sequencing data. Tagging with unique molecular identifiers was a feature of the TCR beta cDNA libraries. TCRdb reprocessed the PCR reads with MiXCR, giving one entry per CDR3 protein. The data contain 820,000 or so distinct CDR3 sequences, about 50% of them singletons. The CDR3 is made up of 14 amino acids. In germline, CDR1 is SGHRS, CDR2 YFSETQ. The ends were cut back, 2 bases at V and 8 bases at J, with 11 bases in the middle. This clonotype was seen only a few times. The antigen remains undetermined. Study-wide points: Normalized Chao1 diversity in multiple sclerosis patients fell significantly below that of controls. Patients showed TRBV5-6, TRBV5-1 and TRBV20-1 among a handful of TRBV segments more frequent than in controls.

The chain links TRBV5-1 to TRBJ1-6, with D possibly matching TRBD1 (6 bases). Sample: blood. The source is a girl aged 5-17 years with multiple sclerosis. The CDR3: CASSFQGLDSPLHF. In DNA form, the CDR3 reads TGCGCCAGCAGCTTCCAGGGGCTCGATTCACCCCTCCACTTT.